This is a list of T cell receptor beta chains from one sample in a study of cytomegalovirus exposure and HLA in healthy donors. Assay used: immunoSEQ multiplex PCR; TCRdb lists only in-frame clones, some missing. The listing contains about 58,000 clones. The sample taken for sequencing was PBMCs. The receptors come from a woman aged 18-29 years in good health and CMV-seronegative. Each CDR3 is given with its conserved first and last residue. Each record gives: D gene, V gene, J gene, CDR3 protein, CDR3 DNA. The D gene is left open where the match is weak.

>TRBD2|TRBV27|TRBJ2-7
CASTRAGASYEQYF
TGTGCCAGCACCCGAGCGGGAGCCTCCTACGAGCAGTACTTC
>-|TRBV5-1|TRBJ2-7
CASGPQGGNYEQYF
TGCGCCAGCGGGCCACAGGGGGGGAATTACGAGCAGTACTTC
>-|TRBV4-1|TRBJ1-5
CASSQDQGWSNQPQHF
TGCGCCAGCAGCCAAGATCAGGGTTGGAGCAATCAGCCCCAGCATTTT
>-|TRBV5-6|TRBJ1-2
CASSYGQELYGYTF
TGTGCCAGCAGCTATGGACAAGAACTTTATGGCTACACCTTC
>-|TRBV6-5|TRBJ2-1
CASSRGGLEQFF
TGTGCCAGCAGCCGAGGGGGTCTTGAGCAGTTCTTC
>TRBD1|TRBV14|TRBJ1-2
CASSRDSLYGYTF
TGTGCCAGCAGCAGGGACAGCCTCTATGGCTACACCTTC
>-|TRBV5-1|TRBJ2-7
CASSLEGAGGAGAQYF
TGCGCCAGCAGCTTGGAGGGGGCGGGGGGAGCCGGAGCGCAGTACTTC
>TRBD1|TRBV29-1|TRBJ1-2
CSVDLAGQGNYGYTF
TGCAGCGTTGACCTTGCGGGACAGGGAAACTATGGCTACACCTTC
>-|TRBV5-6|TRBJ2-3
CASSLRGIWSSTDTQYF
TGTGCCAGCAGCTTGAGGGGGATATGGTCGAGCACAGATACGCAGTATTTT
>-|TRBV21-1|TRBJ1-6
CASRVVEVQPPLHF
TGTGCCAGCAGAGTTGTTGAGGTTCAACCACCCCTCCACTTT
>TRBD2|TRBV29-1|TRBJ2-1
CSAFLSGNPNEQFF
TGCAGCGCTTTCCTTAGCGGGAACCCCAATGAGCAGTTCTTC